This T cell receptor beta chain was documented in a study of identifying expanded T cells in peripheral blood. Trimming took 4 bases from V and 5 from J, leaving 23 bases between them. Germline V lookup: CDR1 SGDLS, CDR2 YYNGEE. The CDR3 extends over 17 amino acids. Healthy donors had no documented immune events, such as infections, while sampled. Libraries were prepared by immunoSEQ multiplex PCR; TCRdb keeps only in-frame clonotypes and omits some of them. There are approximately 130,000 clones in the sample; about four fifths occur only once, and about 3.1% lies in the top ten. Sequenced material: blood. This clonotype originated in a person between 18 and 69 years old in good health. V is TRBV9 and J is TRBJ2-3; a possible D gene is TRBD2 (7 bases). The CDR3 sequence: CASSPTTGRGLGDTQYF. The CDR3 nucleotides read TGTGCCAGCAGCCCTACCACGGGGCGGGGGCTTGGAGATACGCAGTATTTT.